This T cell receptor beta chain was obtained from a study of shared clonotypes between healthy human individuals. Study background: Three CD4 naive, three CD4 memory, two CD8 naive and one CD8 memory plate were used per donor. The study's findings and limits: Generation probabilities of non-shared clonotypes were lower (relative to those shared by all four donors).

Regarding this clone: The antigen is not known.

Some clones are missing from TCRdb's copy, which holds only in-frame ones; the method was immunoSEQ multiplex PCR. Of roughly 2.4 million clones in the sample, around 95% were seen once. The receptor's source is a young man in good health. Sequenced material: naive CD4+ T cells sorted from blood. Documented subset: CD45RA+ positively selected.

The CDR3 sequence is CASRTGTKNQPQHF. The CDR3 DNA is TGTGCCAGCAGAACCGGGACAAAGAATCAGCCCCAGCATTTT. V gene TRBV28 combines with J gene TRBJ1-5; a possible D gene is TRBD1 (6 bases). V lost 6 bases and J lost 4, with 13 bases in between. CDR1 MDHEN and CDR2 SYDVKM come from the germline V gene. The CDR3 runs to 14 residues. The variable domain in full, completed from reference TRBV28 and TRBJ1-5, reads DVKVTQSSRYLVKRTGEKVFLECVQDMDHENMFWYRQDPGLGLRLIYFSYDVKMKEKGDIPEGYSVSREKKERFSLILESASTNQTSMYLCASRTGTKNQPQHFGDGTRLSIL.